The source of this T cell receptor beta chain is a study of TET2 disruption in CD19-targeted CAR T cells. Treatment given: autologous CTL019 cells: CD19 CAR with 4-1BB and CD3 zeta domains. The CD19 CAR carried TCR zeta and 4-1BB signaling domains. Trimming left V 4 bases short and J 3 bases short, with 9 bases between. The CDR3 loop spans 13 amino acids. The V gene's germline CDR1 is SGHVS and CDR2 FNYEAQ. Frequency places this clone as large. The observed sequence ends 3 residues before the CDR3 terminus, with the missing tail filled in from the germline J gene. This table comes from immunoSEQ multiplex PCR, and its TCRdb copy is limited to in-frame clones, with some not included. This sample contains about 710 clones.

The clonotype originates from a man in his 70s with chronic lymphocytic leukemia. This material consisted of peripheral blood, taken from a patient treated with CD19 CAR T cells. The chain employs TRBV7-6 and TRBJ2-5; TRBD2 might be the D (5 bases). Partial CDR3 DNA: TGTGCCAGCAGCTCGAGGGTGAAAGAGACC. Translated: CASSSRVKET. The full CDR3 protein is CASSSRVKETQYF.